What follows are 12 T cell receptor beta chains derived from one specimen sequenced in a study of control samples from healthy donors and cancer patients (dated by TCRdb to about 2020). Libraries were constructed by the immunoSEQ multiplex PCR assay. Imported from immuneACCESS, the table was reduced by TCRdb to in-frame sequences with V and J called. These copies leave out some clones; in studies compared against another copy, an unresolved V gene accounts for under half, and the cause of the remainder is not known. A total of about 190,000 clones appear in this sample, over 80% of them only once. The ten top clones hold 1.5% to 2% of the sample. The source material was blood. These receptor sequences come from a man aged 30 to 45 in good health.

V is TRBV9 and J is TRBJ2-2, with D possibly TRBD2 on 5 matching bases. The CDR3 consists of 16 residues. V was clipped by 0 bases and J by 1 base, with 10 bases between them. Germline CDR1 is SGDLS and CDR2 is YYNGEE. CDR3 in DNA: TGTGCCAGCAGCGTAGTGAGTGGACTGAACACCGGGGAGCTGTTTTTT. Its protein product is CASSVVSGLNTGELFF. Full variable domain (remainder filled in from reference TRBV9 and TRBJ2-2): DSGVTQTPKHLITATGQRVTLRCSPRSGDLSVYWYQQSLDQGLQFLIQYYNGEERAKGNILERFSAQQFPDLHSELNLSSLELGDSALYFCASSVVSGLNTGELFFGEGSRLTVL.

V gene TRBV6-5 combines with J gene TRBJ2-3, with D perhaps being TRBD1 or TRBD2 (5 bases each). This CDR3 has 15 residues. Looked up from germline, CDR1 is MNHEY and CDR2 is SVGAGI. V lost 6 bases and J 0 bases, leaving 13 bases between the germline ends. This CDR3 is CASSSRDGSTDTQYF. The CDR3, as DNA: TGTGCCAGCAGCTCCCGGGACGGCAGCACAGATACGCAGTATTTT.

The J gene is TRBJ2-1, the V gene TRBV2, with 8 positions matching TRBD2. The CDR3 extends over 14 amino acids. CDR1 SNHLY and CDR2 FYNNEI come from the germline V gene. The J segment lost 8 bases and the V segment lost 7 bases, leaving 10 bases of the junction unmatched. This CDR3 is CASTTGGAWYEQFF. CDR3 nucleotide sequence: TGTGCCAGCACAACGGGGGGGGCCTGGTATGAGCAGTTCTTC.

This clone appeared a single time. The genes are TRBV3-1 (or the pseudogene TRBV3-2) and TRBJ1-1; D is perhaps TRBD1 (6 bases). V lost 6 bases and J lost 3, with 20 bases in between. The CDR3 sequence is 16 residues long. Germline CDR1 LGHDT, CDR2 YNNKEL (reference sequence). CDR3 protein: CASRPGGGRAHTEAFF. CDR3 in DNA: TGTGCCAGCAGACCCGGGGGGGGCCGGGCCCACACTGAAGCTTTCTTT.

The sample holds a few counts of this clone. V usage is TRBV6-5 and J usage is TRBJ2-7, with D perhaps being TRBD1 or TRBD2 (5 bases each). Looked up from germline, CDR1 is MNHEY and CDR2 is SVGAGI. The V end lost 6 bases, the J end lost 0 bases, and 15 bases lay between the germline ends. This CDR3 contains 15 residues. Written as DNA, the CDR3 is TGTGCCAGCAGCTCTGGGACGCTCAGCTCCTACGAGCAGTACTTC. This gives the protein CASSSGTLSSYEQYF.

The chain employs TRBV10-3 and TRBJ2-2; tentatively, D is TRBD2 (5 bases). Trimming cost V 6 bases and J 1 base, with 9 bases left between them. This CDR3 contains 14 residues. CDR1 is ENHRY, CDR2 SYGVKD, per germline. The CDR3, as DNA: TGTGCCATCAGACTCGGACTGAACACCGGGGAGCTGTTTTTT. Protein product: CAIRLGLNTGELFF.

The chain combines TRBV27 with TRBJ1-2, with TRBD1 matching 9 bases. This CDR3 has 14 amino acids. The trim removed 8 bases at V and 3 bases at J, leaving 7 bases unmatched. Germline V gene data show CDR1 as MNHEY and CDR2 as SMNVEV (reference sequence). Here the CDR3 DNA reads TGTGCCAGCCAGCCCGGGACAGGGTACTATGGCTACACCTTC. Residues: CASQPGTGYYGYTF.

The rearrangement uses TRBV6-6 and TRBJ1-2; no clear D gene. From germline, CDR1 is MNHNY and CDR2 SVGAGI (reference sequence). This CDR3 region has 13 residues. V was pared by 7 bases and J by 4 bases, with 13 bases between. The CDR3: CASTEAVGYGYTF. The CDR3 DNA reads TGTGCCAGCACCGAAGCAGTGGGCTATGGCTACACCTTC.

The J gene is TRBJ1-1, the V gene TRBV18; D is unresolved. The CDR3 length is 15 residues. V gave up 0 bases and J gave up 4 bases, with 12 bases separating them. In germline, CDR1 is KGHSH, CDR2 LQKENI. The CDR3 DNA sequence: TGTGCCAGCTCACCACCGGACGGATTGTTCACTGAAGCTTTCTTT. Translated: CASSPPDGLFTEAFF.

J is TRBJ1-1 and V is TRBV12-5; a weak D match, TRBD1 (5 bases). Germline V gene data show CDR1 as LGHNT and CDR2 as FRNRAP. This CDR3 has 18 amino acids. V lost 5 bases to trimming and J lost 0 bases, with 22 bases between them. The CDR3 spells CASGRPYRGAIMNTEAFF. The CDR3 DNA sequence: TGTGCTAGTGGTCGGCCCTACCGGGGCGCCATCATGAACACTGAAGCTTTCTTT.

J is TRBJ1-5 and V is TRBV25-1, with D possibly matching TRBD1 (6 bases). V was pared by 4 bases and J by 8 bases, with 18 bases between. CDR1 is MGHDK and CDR2 is SYGVNS in the germline V gene. The CDR3 loop spans 15 amino acids. Here the CDR3 DNA reads TGTGCCAGCAGTGCCCAAATACAGGGAGTTAAGCCCCAGCATTTT. Protein: CASSAQIQGVKPQHF.

The genes are TRBV27 and TRBJ2-1; D possibly corresponds to TRBD2 (7 bases). This CDR3 region has 15 residues. Germline CDR1 MNHEY, CDR2 SMNVEV (reference sequence). V was cut by 4 bases and J by 7 bases, with 17 bases left in between. In DNA, the CDR3 is TGTGCCAGCAGTTCAGGGGCGGGGGCCGAAAATGAGCAGTTCTTC. Translated, it gives CASSSGAGAENEQFF.